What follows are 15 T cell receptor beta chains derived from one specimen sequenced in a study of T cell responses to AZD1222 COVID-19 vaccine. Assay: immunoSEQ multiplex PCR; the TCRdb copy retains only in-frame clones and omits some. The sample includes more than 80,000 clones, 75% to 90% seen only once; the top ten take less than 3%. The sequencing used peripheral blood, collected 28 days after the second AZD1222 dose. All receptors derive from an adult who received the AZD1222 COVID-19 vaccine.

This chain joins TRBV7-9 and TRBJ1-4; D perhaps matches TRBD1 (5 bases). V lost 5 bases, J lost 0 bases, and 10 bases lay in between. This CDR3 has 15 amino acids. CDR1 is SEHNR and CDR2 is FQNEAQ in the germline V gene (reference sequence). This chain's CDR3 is CASSRQTSTNEKLFF. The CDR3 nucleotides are TGTGCCAGCAGCCGACAGACCTCAACTAATGAAAAACTGTTTTTT.

The DNA for the CDR3 is TGTGCCTGGGACCAGGATTCACCCCTCCACTTT. It specifies CAWDQDSPLHF. The chain couples TRBV30 to TRBJ1-6; no definite D call. Germline CDR1 and CDR2: GTSNPN and SVGIG (reference sequence). V shed 5 bases and J shed 8 bases, with 7 bases lying between them. The CDR3 has 11 residues.

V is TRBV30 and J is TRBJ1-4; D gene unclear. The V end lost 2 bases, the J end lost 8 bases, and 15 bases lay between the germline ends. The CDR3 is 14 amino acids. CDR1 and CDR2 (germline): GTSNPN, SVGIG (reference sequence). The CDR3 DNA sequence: TGTGCCTGGAGTCATATGGTAGGGAAAGAAAAACTGTTTTTT. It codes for CAWSHMVGKEKLFF. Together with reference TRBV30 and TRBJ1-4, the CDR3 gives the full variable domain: SQTIHQWPATLVQPVGSPLSLECTVEGTSNPNLYWYRQAAGRGLQLLFYSVGIGQISSEVPQNLSASRPQDRQFILSSKKLLLSDSGFYLCAWSHMVGKEKLFFGSGTQLSVL.

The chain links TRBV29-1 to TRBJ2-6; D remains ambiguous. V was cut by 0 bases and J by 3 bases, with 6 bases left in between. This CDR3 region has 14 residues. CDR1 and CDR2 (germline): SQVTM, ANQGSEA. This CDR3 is CSVEDQSGANVLTF. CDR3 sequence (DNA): TGCAGCGTTGAAGATCAGAGTGGGGCCAACGTCCTGACTTTC.

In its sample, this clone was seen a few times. DNA for the CDR3: TGTGCCAGCAGCAGTGTAGGCAGGGATTTCGACGGGGAGCTGTTTTTT. Translating it yields CASSSVGRDFDGELFF. The genes are TRBV21-1 and TRBJ2-2; the tabulated D call, TRBD1, remains unverified against the DNA. TRBV21-1 is noted as a pseudogene. This CDR3 is 16 amino acids long.

CDR3 residues: CASSYMGLAGAVNTGELFF. The CDR3 nucleotides read TGTGCCAGCAGTTATATGGGACTAGCGGGGGCCGTGAACACCGGGGAGCTGTTTTTT. This sequence joins TRBV6-2 or TRBV6-3 and TRBJ2-2, with 14 bases identical to TRBD2. Trimming at V came to 3 bases and at J to 1 base, leaving 7 bases not matched to a gene. The CDR3 has 19 residues. Germline CDR1 reads MNHEY; CDR2 reads SVGEGT.

CDR3 sequence (DNA): TGCGCCAGCAGTGCTTCCGGGGCGGTGAACACTGAAGCTTTCTTT. Its translation is CASSASGAVNTEAFF. The chain combines TRBV10-2 with TRBJ1-1, with D maybe TRBD1 (5 bases). This CDR3 spans 15 amino acids. Germline CDR1 and CDR2: WSHSY and SAAADI. Trimming removed 4 bases from V and 0 bases from J, with 12 bases in between.

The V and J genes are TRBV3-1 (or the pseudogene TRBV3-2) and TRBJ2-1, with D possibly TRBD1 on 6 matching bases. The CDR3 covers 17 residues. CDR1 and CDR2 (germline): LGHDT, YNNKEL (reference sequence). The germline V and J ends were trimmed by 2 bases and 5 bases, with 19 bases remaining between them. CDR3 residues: CASSQRWGHGTNNEQFF. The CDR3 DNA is TGTGCCAGCAGCCAACGTTGGGGCCACGGGACAAACAATGAGCAGTTCTTC.

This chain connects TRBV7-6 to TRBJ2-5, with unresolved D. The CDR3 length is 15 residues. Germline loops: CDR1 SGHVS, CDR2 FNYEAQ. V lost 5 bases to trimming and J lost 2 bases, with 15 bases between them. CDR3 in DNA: TGTGCCAGCAGCCTCCGATTACGAGTACAAGAGACCCAGTACTTC. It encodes CASSLRLRVQETQYF.

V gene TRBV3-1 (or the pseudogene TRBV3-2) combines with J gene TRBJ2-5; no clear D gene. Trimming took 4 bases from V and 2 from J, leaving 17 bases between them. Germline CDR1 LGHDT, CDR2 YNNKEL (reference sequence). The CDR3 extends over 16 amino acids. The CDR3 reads CASSRRKGLLQETQYF. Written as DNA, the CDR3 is TGTGCCAGCAGCCGTAGGAAGGGCCTATTGCAAGAGACCCAGTACTTC.

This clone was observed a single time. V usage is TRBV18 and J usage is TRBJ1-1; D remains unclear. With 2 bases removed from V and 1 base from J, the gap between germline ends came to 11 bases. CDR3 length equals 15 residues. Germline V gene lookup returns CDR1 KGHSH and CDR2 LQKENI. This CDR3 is CASSPVRVGNTEAFF. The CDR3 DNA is TGTGCCAGCTCACCAGTCCGGGTTGGGAACACTGAAGCTTTCTTT. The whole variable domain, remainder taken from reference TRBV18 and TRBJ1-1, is NAGVMQNPRHLVRRRGQEARLRCSPMKGHSHVYWYRQLPEEGLKFMVYLQKENIIDESGMPKERFSAEFPKEGPSILRIQQVVRGDSAAYFCASSPVRVGNTEAFFGQGTRLTVV.

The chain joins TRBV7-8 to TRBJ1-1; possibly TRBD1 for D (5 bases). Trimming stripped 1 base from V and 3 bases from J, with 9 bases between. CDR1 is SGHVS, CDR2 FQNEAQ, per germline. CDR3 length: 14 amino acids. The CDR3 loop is CASSLEQAYTEAFF. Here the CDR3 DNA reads TGTGCCAGCAGCTTAGAACAGGCGTACACTGAAGCTTTCTTT.

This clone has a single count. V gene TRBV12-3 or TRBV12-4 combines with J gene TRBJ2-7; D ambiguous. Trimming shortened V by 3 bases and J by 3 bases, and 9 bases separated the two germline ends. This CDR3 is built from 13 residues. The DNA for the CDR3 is TGTGCCAGCAGTTTTGTAGGGAACTACGAGCAGTACTTC. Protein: CASSFVGNYEQYF.

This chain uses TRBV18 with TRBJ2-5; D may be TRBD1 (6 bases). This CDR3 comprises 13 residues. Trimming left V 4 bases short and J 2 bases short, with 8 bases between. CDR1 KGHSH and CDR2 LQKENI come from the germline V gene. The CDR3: CASSLGQQETQYF. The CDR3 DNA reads TGTGCCAGCTCACTTGGACAGCAAGAGACCCAGTACTTC.

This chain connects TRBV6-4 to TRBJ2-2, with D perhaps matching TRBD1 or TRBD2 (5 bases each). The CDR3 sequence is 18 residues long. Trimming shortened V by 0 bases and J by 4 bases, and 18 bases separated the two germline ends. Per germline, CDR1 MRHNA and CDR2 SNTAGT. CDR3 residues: CASSDSQISGDVTGELFF. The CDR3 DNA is TGTGCCAGCAGTGACTCCCAAATCTCCGGGGACGTCACCGGGGAGCTGTTTTTT.